These 24 T cell receptor beta chains share one sample of origin, sequenced in a study of neoadjuvant anti-PD-1 for oral cavity cancer. TCRdb keeps only in-frame clones here, not all; method: immunoSEQ multiplex PCR. The table records about 4,700 clones, over 45% of them present only once. Sequenced material: tumor tissue, taken before nivolumab (anti-PD-1) treatment. The receptors were gathered from a person aged 40-85 years with oral cavity squamous cell carcinoma.

This clone was observed a single time. The chain has TRBV10-1 and TRBJ2-3, with 9 bases matching TRBD1. CDR3 length: 15 residues. The junction had 10 bases not matched to a gene; V was cut back by 8 bases and J by 4 bases. Germline loops: CDR1 WNHNN, CDR2 SYGVQD (reference sequence). As DNA, the CDR3 is TGCGCCAGCGGGTCCGGGACAGGGATGGCAGATACGCAGTATTTT. It codes for CASGSGTGMADTQYF.

The rearrangement uses TRBV7-2 and TRBJ1-4, with TRBD1 as a possible D gene (5 bases). Deletions cut 2 bases from V and 8 bases from J, with 12 bases between. CDR3 length: 14 amino acids. Looked up from germline, CDR1 is SGHTA and CDR2 is FQGNSA. CDR3 coding DNA: TGTGCCAGCAGCTTATCAGGGTTCCGGGAAAAACTGTTTTTT. This sequence encodes CASSLSGFREKLFF.

This sequence joins TRBV18 and TRBJ2-7, with D maybe TRBD1 (5 bases). This CDR3 region has 16 residues. V was shortened by 0 bases and J by 3 bases, with 15 bases between the two germline ends. Germline assignment: CDR1 KGHSH and CDR2 LQKENI. CDR3 loop: CASSPPYQGHNYEQYF. The CDR3 DNA is TGTGCCAGCTCACCACCGTATCAAGGACACAACTACGAGCAGTACTTC.

In its sample, this clone is large. This rearrangement joins TRBV14 to TRBJ2-7; D tentatively reads TRBD1 or TRBD2 (5 bases each). CDR3 size: 14 residues. V was shortened by 7 bases and J by 2 bases, with 15 bases between the two germline ends. Germline V CDR1 and CDR2: SGHDN, FVKESK. The CDR3 DNA follows: TGTGCCAGCAAGTGCCGGGACGCAGCCTACGAGCAGTACTTC. Translating gives CASKCRDAAYEQYF. The full variable domain, with the rest looked up from reference TRBV14 and TRBJ2-7, is EAGVTQFPSHSVIEKGQTVTLRCDPISGHDNLYWYRRVMGKEIKFLLHFVKESKQDESGMPNNRFLAERTGGTYSTLKVQPAELEDSGVYFCASKCRDAAYEQYFGPGTRLTVT.

This clone was detected only once. The V and J genes are TRBV19 and TRBJ1-5; possibly TRBD1 for D (6 bases). Germline V gene data show CDR1 as LNHDA and CDR2 as SQIVND (reference sequence). The CDR3 is 15 amino acids. The ends were cut back, 10 bases at V and 2 bases at J, with 18 bases in the middle. CDR3 loop: CATRQAWVGNQPQHF. Here the CDR3 DNA reads TGTGCCACACGACAGGCTTGGGTAGGCAATCAGCCCCAGCATTTT.

The rearrangement joins TRBV6-5 to TRBJ2-7, with 10 bases matching TRBD1. The CDR3 loop spans 13 amino acids. The V gene's germline CDR1 is MNHEY and CDR2 SVGAGI. V shed 6 bases and J 3 bases; nucleotides not matched to a gene: 2. This CDR3 reads CASRGQGHYEQYF. CDR3 nucleotides: TGTGCCAGCAGGGGACAGGGGCACTACGAGCAGTACTTC.

V gene TRBV5-1 combines with J gene TRBJ2-1; TRBD2 is a possible D gene (5 bases). This CDR3 is 14 amino acids long. CDR1 is SGHRS and CDR2 is YFSETQ in the germline V gene. V was cut by 4 bases and J by 10 bases, with 18 bases left in between. The CDR3 protein is CASSPRTDPPEQFF. CDR3 sequence (DNA): TGCGCCAGCAGCCCGAGGACTGACCCGCCCGAGCAGTTCTTC.

On this clone itself: At one end, the junction sequence differs from germline, possibly due to a read error. This chain uses TRBV19 with TRBJ2-6; a weak D match, TRBD1 (5 bases). CDR1 LNHDA and CDR2 SQIVND come from the germline V gene (reference sequence). CDR3 length: 14 amino acids. The CDR3 nucleotides are TGTGCCAGTAGTTCCAACTCTGGGGCCAACATCCTGACTTTC. Translating it yields CASSSNSGANILTF.

The gene calls are TRBV19 and TRBJ1-5, with 8 bases that match TRBD1. The CDR3 has 15 residues. V gave up 3 bases and J gave up 2 bases; unmatched junction bases: 3. Germline loops: CDR1 LNHDA, CDR2 SQIVND (reference sequence). The CDR3 here is CASSMQGQGNQPQHF. CDR3 coding DNA: TGTGCCAGTAGTATGCAGGGACAGGGCAATCAGCCCCAGCATTTT.

The rearrangement joins TRBV19 to TRBJ2-1; 9 bases are a match to TRBD2. The CDR3 runs 16 residues. In germline, CDR1 is LNHDA, CDR2 SQIVND (reference sequence). V was clipped by 4 bases and J by 6 bases; unmatched bases: 10. The chain's CDR3 is CASSTRPAGGRNEQFF. CDR3 nucleotides: TGTGCCAGTAGTACCCGACCCGCGGGAGGGCGCAATGAGCAGTTCTTC.

V is TRBV7-2 and J is TRBJ1-2, with TRBD1 matching 7 bases. CDR3 length: 14 amino acids. The germline gives CDR1 SGHTA, CDR2 FQGNSA. Trimming cost V 5 bases and J 4 bases; bases outside gene matches: 7. CDR3 sequence reads: CASSPGQEPYGYTF. The CDR3 DNA sequence: TGTGCCAGCAGCCCAGGACAGGAACCCTATGGCTACACCTTC. Looking up the rest from reference TRBV7-2 and TRBJ1-2 gives the full variable domain: GAGVSQSPSNKVTEKGKDVELRCDPISGHTALYWYRQSLGQGLEFLIYFQGNSAPDKSGLPSDRFSAERTGGSVSTLTIQRTQQEDSAVYLCASSPGQEPYGYTFGSGTRLTVV.

The chain couples TRBV5-1 to TRBJ1-2, with 7 nucleotides matching TRBD1. The J segment lost 4 bases and the V segment lost 0 bases, leaving 3 bases of the junction unmatched. CDR1 SGHRS and CDR2 YFSETQ come from the germline V gene. This CDR3 comprises 14 residues. CDR3 loop: CASSLEGQSYGYTF. CDR3 nucleotide sequence: TGCGCCAGCAGCTTGGAGGGACAGTCCTATGGCTACACCTTC.

This chain uses TRBV19 with TRBJ2-5, with D perhaps assigned TRBD1 or TRBD2 (5 bases each). The CDR3 runs 15 residues. V was cut by 0 bases and J by 4 bases, with 12 bases left in between. Germline V gene lookup returns CDR1 LNHDA and CDR2 SQIVND (reference sequence). The CDR3 loop is CASSIEGRRGETQYF. CDR3 bases: TGTGCCAGTAGTATAGAGGGACGTAGAGGAGAGACCCAGTACTTC.

V gene TRBV5-1 combines with J gene TRBJ1-4, with D possibly being TRBD1 (5 bases). The V gene lost 0 bases and the J gene lost 8 bases, with 11 bases spanning the gap. This CDR3 comprises 14 residues. Looked up from germline, CDR1 is SGHRS and CDR2 is YFSETQ. The CDR3 DNA follows: TGCGCCAGCAGCTTGGGGCAGGGAAACGAAAAACTGTTTTTT. It translates to CASSLGQGNEKLFF.

This sequence joins TRBV30 and TRBJ1-1; no firm D call. The CDR3 length is 12 residues. The ends were cut back, 8 bases at V and 0 bases at J, with 10 bases in the middle. Per the germline V gene, CDR1 is GTSNPN and CDR2 is SVGIG (reference sequence). The CDR3 nucleotides are TGTGCCCGCGACGGGGTGAACACTGAAGCTTTCTTT. Protein: CARDGVNTEAFF.

This clone was observed a few times. The genes are TRBV7-8 and TRBJ2-1, with 12 positions matching TRBD2. CDR1 and CDR2 from the germline V gene are SGHVS and FQNEAQ. The CDR3 totals 20 residues. After removal of 1 base from V and 0 bases from J, the junction contained 10 bases not matched to a gene. This CDR3 reads CASSLEVTSGGAGSYNEQFF. CDR3 nucleotides: TGTGCCAGCAGCTTAGAAGTGACTAGCGGGGGAGCGGGCTCCTACAATGAGCAGTTCTTC.

The rearrangement uses TRBV10-3 and TRBJ2-7, with 8 nucleotides matching TRBD1. V lost 6 bases and J lost 9; bases outside the gene matches: 22. This CDR3 has 17 residues. Per the germline V gene, CDR1 is ENHRY and CDR2 is SYGVKD. CDR3 coding DNA: TGTGCCATCAGCAAGGGACAGGCCCAAATTACCCGTAGGCCGCAGTACTTC. This sequence encodes CAISKGQAQITRRPQYF.

The chain carries TRBV15 and TRBJ2-7; possible D gene TRBD2, 5 bases. The CDR3 sequence is 15 residues long. V lost 0 bases to trimming and J lost 1 base, with 10 bases between them. Per germline, CDR1 LNHNV and CDR2 YYDKDF (reference sequence). The CDR3 loop reads CATSRDRERSYEQYF. The CDR3 DNA reads as TGTGCCACCAGCAGAGACCGGGAAAGGTCCTACGAGCAGTACTTC.

The chain employs TRBV9 and TRBJ1-1; 7 bases are a match to TRBD1. Unmatched junction bases numbered 5, after V lost 4 bases and J lost 2 bases. Germline loops: CDR1 SGDLS, CDR2 YYNGEE. This CDR3 is 14 amino acids long. Here the CDR3 DNA reads TGTGCCAGCAGCTTTGACAGGGCTAACACTGAAGCTTTCTTT. It yields the protein CASSFDRANTEAFF.

By share of the sample, this clone is large. The chain carries TRBV9 and TRBJ1-2, with D uncertain. Germline CDR1 reads SGDLS; CDR2 reads YYNGEE. The V end lost 0 bases, the J end lost 3 bases, and 6 bases lay between the germline ends. The CDR3 length is 13 residues. Here the CDR3 reads CASSVGGYYGYTF. The CDR3 region has the DNA TGTGCCAGCAGCGTAGGGGGATACTATGGCTACACCTTC.

The chain has TRBV15 and TRBJ1-5, with D perhaps TRBD1 (5 bases). The CDR3 totals 13 residues. Trimming removed 5 bases at V and 7 bases at J, with 12 bases between. The germline V gene has CDR1 LNHNV and CDR2 YYDKDF (reference sequence). The CDR3: CATSWGEVQPQHF. CDR3 nucleotide sequence: TGTGCCACCAGCTGGGGGGAGGTGCAGCCCCAGCATTTT.

The chain carries TRBV6-1 and TRBJ2-1; the match to TRBD2 covers 10 bases. V lost 3 bases to trimming and J lost 9 bases; unmatched junction nucleotides: 5. Germline V gene lookup returns CDR1 MNHNS and CDR2 SASEGT. The CDR3 extends over 14 amino acids. CDR3 coding DNA: TGTGCCAGCAGTGATACTAGCGGGATAGTTGAGCAGTTCTTC. Its translation: CASSDTSGIVEQFF.

This clone was recorded once. The chain joins TRBV5-1 to TRBJ2-5, with 10 bases matching TRBD2. Per the germline V gene, CDR1 is SGHRS and CDR2 is YFSETQ. The V segment lost 4 bases and the J segment 5 bases; nucleotides outside the gene matches: 11. The CDR3 is 16 amino acids. In nucleotides, the CDR3 is TGCGCCAGCAGCCCATCATCTAGCGGGAGTGGGGAGACCCAGTACTTC. Translation gives CASSPSSSGSGETQYF.

The CDR3: CASSNRDGGYTGELFF. The CDR3 bases are TGTGCCAGCAGCAACCGGGACGGAGGTTACACCGGGGAGCTGTTTTTT. This sequence joins TRBV5-5 and TRBJ2-2; D may be TRBD1 or TRBD2 (5 bases each). Germline V gene lookup returns CDR1 SGHKS and CDR2 YYEKEE (reference sequence). V lost 4 bases to trimming and J lost 3 bases, with 16 bases between them. This CDR3 comprises 16 residues.